This passage covers 21 T cell receptor beta chains from one sample sequenced in a study of CD8 T cells in Susac syndrome. The RNA input was 0.5 to 1 ug, and it was reverse transcribed with random hexamers. TCRdb fed the immunoSEQ multiplex PCR reads into MiXCR, producing one record per CDR3 protein. The sample consists of 75,000 to 95,000 distinct CDR3 sequences, under 95% of them appearing once. The sequenced sample was CD8+ T cells from PBMCs. The receptor set was obtained from a human donor with Susac syndrome.

The rearrangement uses TRBV12-3 or TRBV12-4 and TRBJ2-3; the D gene is possibly TRBD1 (6 bases). V lost 3 bases to trimming and J lost 2 bases, with 9 bases between them. The CDR3 runs to 14 residues. The CDR3 nucleotides are TGTGCCAGCAGTTTCAACAGGGCCACAGATACGCAGTATTTT. This codes for CASSFNRATDTQYF.

This clonotype showed up just once. This chain uses TRBV15 with TRBJ2-2; unclear D gene. The CDR3 is 12 residues long. Trimming stripped 3 bases from V and 4 bases from J, with 3 bases between. Germline CDR1 and CDR2: LNHNV and YYDKDF (reference sequence). The CDR3 sequence is CATSSRTGELFF. In DNA, the CDR3 is TGTGCCACCAGCAGCCGCACCGGGGAGCTGTTTTTT.

The rearrangement uses TRBV4-3 and TRBJ2-1; 11 bases are a match to TRBD2. Germline V gene data show CDR1 as LGHNA and CDR2 as YSLEER. V gave up 3 bases and J gave up 12 bases; unmatched junction bases: 10. CDR3 length: 15 residues. Here the CDR3 DNA reads TGCGCCAGCAGCCAGGCGACTAGCGGGATCGATGGGCAGTTCTTC. Protein: CASSQATSGIDGQFF.

The genes are TRBV7-9 and TRBJ1-1; D gene uncertain. The CDR3 length is 13 residues. Germline V gene lookup returns CDR1 SEHNR and CDR2 FQNEAQ (reference sequence). V lost 4 bases and J 1 base, leaving 7 bases between the germline ends. DNA for the CDR3: TGTGCCAGCAGCTACTGGGGGAACACTGAAGCTTTCTTT. This gives the protein CASSYWGNTEAFF.

V gene TRBV4-3 combines with J gene TRBJ2-1; TRBD1 matches at 9 bases. Looked up from germline, CDR1 is LGHNA and CDR2 is YSLEER. This CDR3 comprises 17 residues. V was clipped by 1 base and J by 8 bases; unmatched bases: 12. The CDR3 region is CASSQGDVGQGIHEQFF. For the CDR3, the DNA is TGCGCCAGCAGCCAAGGGGACGTGGGACAGGGAATCCATGAGCAGTTCTTC.

The chain links TRBV15 to TRBJ2-5; D is ambiguous. Germline CDR1 reads LNHNV; CDR2 reads YYDKDF (reference sequence). CDR3 length equals 15 residues. Trimming stripped 5 bases from V and 4 bases from J, with 17 bases between. CDR3 sequence: CATSRPQNKGETQYF. The CDR3 DNA sequence: TGTGCCACCAGCCGACCCCAAAATAAAGGAGAGACCCAGTACTTC.

The chain joins TRBV20-1 to TRBJ2-7; no firm D call. Trimming left V 5 bases short and J 4 bases short, with 6 bases between. CDR1 and CDR2 from the germline V gene are DFQATT and SNEGSKA (reference sequence). The CDR3 loop spans 10 amino acids. The CDR3 DNA reads as TGCAGTGCTGAGGATTACGAGCAGTACTTC. Residues: CSAEDYEQYF.

The genes are TRBV29-1 and TRBJ2-3; TRBD2 matches 10 bases. V shed 4 bases, J shed 2 bases, and the junction held 12 bases outside the gene matches. Germline V lookup: CDR1 SQVTM, CDR2 ANQGSEA. This CDR3 contains 17 residues. DNA of the CDR3: TGCAGCGTTGCCCCCACTAGCGGGGTCTTCCACACAGATACGCAGTATTTT. Protein: CSVAPTSGVFHTDTQYF.

The chain links TRBV6-2 or TRBV6-3 to TRBJ2-7; 9 nucleotides agree with TRBD1. The V and J ends lost 6 bases and 0 bases, in that order; junction bases with no gene match: 9. This CDR3 is built from 16 residues. Germline assignment: CDR1 MNHEY and CDR2 SVGEGT. The CDR3 DNA reads TGTGCCAGCAGCCCGGACAGGGGCACTAGCTCCTACGAGCAGTACTTC. Translating it yields CASSPDRGTSSYEQYF.

V gene TRBV28 combines with J gene TRBJ2-3, with TRBD1 matching 7 bases. V was pared by 6 bases and J by 0 bases, with 9 bases of the junction left unmatched. Germline V gene sequence: CDR1 MDHEN, CDR2 SYDVKM. The CDR3 loop spans 16 amino acids. The CDR3: CASRLYRDSSTDTQYF. The CDR3 nucleotides are TGTGCCAGCAGGCTCTACCGGGACAGCAGCACAGATACGCAGTATTTT.

CDR3 protein: CAWSFGWNTEAFF. The CDR3 DNA follows: TGTGCCTGGAGTTTTGGTTGGAACACTGAAGCTTTCTTT. This rearrangement joins TRBV30 to TRBJ1-1, with no clear D. Trimming took off 2 bases at V and 1 base at J, with 8 bases between the two ends. The CDR3 totals 13 residues. CDR1 is GTSNPN and CDR2 is SVGIG in the germline V gene (reference sequence).

V is TRBV20-1 and J is TRBJ1-1; 7 bases are shared with TRBD1. Germline CDR1 DFQATT, CDR2 SNEGSKA (reference sequence). The ends lost 7 bases at V and 5 bases at J; junction bases unmatched: 7. CDR3 length equals 12 residues. The CDR3 loop reads CSGRQGETEAFF. In DNA, the CDR3 is TGCAGTGGACGGCAGGGGGAAACTGAAGCTTTCTTT.

This clonotype showed up just a few times. The chain couples TRBV7-9 to TRBJ2-7, with 7 nucleotides matching TRBD2. Trimming took 3 bases from V and 2 from J; bases not matched to a gene: 4. Per the germline V gene, CDR1 is SEHNR and CDR2 is FQNEAQ (reference sequence). This CDR3 comprises 14 residues. The CDR3: CASSFGGSPYEQYF. The CDR3 nucleotides read TGTGCCAGCAGCTTCGGGGGGAGTCCCTACGAGCAGTACTTC. The variable domain in full, with the rest retrieved from reference TRBV7-9 and TRBJ2-7, is DTGVSQNPRHKITKRGQNVTFRCDPISEHNRLYWYRQTLGQGPEFLTYFQNEAQLEKSRLLSDRFSAERPKGSFSTLEIQRTEQGDSAMYLCASSFGGSPYEQYFGPGTRLTVT.

The chain is built from TRBV5-1 and TRBJ2-5, with TRBD2 as a possible D gene (6 bases). CDR1 SGHRS and CDR2 YFSETQ come from the germline V gene. CDR3 length: 15 residues. Trimming left V 5 bases short and J 4 bases short, with 18 bases between. This CDR3 reads CASSSEAGRRETQYF. The CDR3, as DNA: TGCGCCAGCAGTTCGGAGGCGGGGAGGCGAGAGACCCAGTACTTC. The complete variable domain, with remaining parts taken from reference TRBV5-1 and TRBJ2-5, reads KAGVTQTPRYLIKTRGQQVTLSCSPISGHRSVSWYQQTPGQGLQFLFEYFSETQRNKGNFPGRFSGRQFSNSRSEMNVSTLELGDSALYLCASSSEAGRRETQYFGPGTRLLVL.

This sequence joins TRBV3-1 and TRBJ2-3; 9 bases are shared with TRBD2. Germline loops: CDR1 LGHDT, CDR2 YNNKEL (reference sequence). Unmatched junction bases numbered 7, after V lost 1 base and J lost 5 bases. The CDR3 runs to 16 residues. This CDR3 is CASSQVLSGGEDTQYF. The CDR3 nucleotides read TGTGCCAGCAGCCAAGTCCTTAGCGGGGGTGAAGATACGCAGTATTTT.

The V call is TRBV5-1, the J call TRBJ2-4; D might be TRBD2 (6 bases). The germline V gene encodes CDR1 SGHRS and CDR2 YFSETQ. The CDR3 runs to 17 residues. Between the trimmed V and J ends, which lost 5 bases and 0 bases, there was a span of 18 bases. The chain's CDR3 is CASSSTPGTLAKNIQYF. The CDR3 DNA follows: TGCGCCAGCAGTTCCACTCCGGGGACTTTAGCCAAAAACATTCAGTACTTC.

This chain connects TRBV7-9 to TRBJ1-2; D might be TRBD1 (6 bases). The CDR3 is made up of 15 amino acids. V was clipped by 6 bases and J by 2 bases, with 16 bases between them. Germline CDR1 reads SEHNR; CDR2 reads FQNEAQ (reference sequence). The CDR3 nucleotides are TGTGCCAGCAGACCGGTGGGGGGCTTGAACTATGGCTACACCTTC. Residues: CASRPVGGLNYGYTF.

The J gene is TRBJ1-2, the V gene TRBV6-1, with D possibly being TRBD1 (6 bases). CDR1 is MNHNS and CDR2 is SASEGT in the germline V gene. This CDR3 has 18 residues. V was pared by 6 bases and J by 2 bases, with 25 bases between. CDR3 sequence reads: CASSETGWAPLSNYGYTF. The CDR3 DNA reads TGTGCCAGCAGCGAAACAGGGTGGGCCCCTCTTTCGAACTATGGCTACACCTTC.

This sequence joins TRBV5-1 and TRBJ2-6; no firm D call. Germline assignment: CDR1 SGHRS and CDR2 YFSETQ. This CDR3 contains 16 residues. Deletions cut 2 bases from V and 0 bases from J, with 9 bases between. CDR3 protein: CASSLTATSGANVLTF. CDR3 DNA: TGCGCCAGCAGCTTAACGGCGACCTCTGGGGCCAACGTCCTGACTTTC.

The chain carries TRBV4-1 and TRBJ1-1, with D maybe TRBD1 (6 bases). The germline CDR1 and CDR2 sequences are MGHRA and YSYEKL. CDR3 length: 18 amino acids. Trimming took 3 bases from V and 4 from J, leaving 24 bases between them. CDR3 loop: CASSHGPVRGRLGTEAFF. The DNA for the CDR3 is TGCGCCAGCAGCCACGGACCGGTCAGGGGCCGACTGGGCACTGAAGCTTTCTTT.

V is TRBV2 and J is TRBJ1-2; 8 bases are a match to TRBD1. From germline, CDR1 is SNHLY and CDR2 FYNNEI. V was pared by 7 bases and J by 5 bases, with 6 bases of the junction left unmatched. CDR3 length equals 13 residues. The CDR3 protein is CASKMTGEYGYTF. The CDR3 nucleotides read TGTGCCAGCAAAATGACAGGGGAGTATGGCTACACCTTC. Using reference TRBV2 and TRBJ1-2 for the parts outside the CDR3, the full variable domain is EPEVTQTPSHQVTQMGQEVILRCVPISNHLYFYWYRQILGQKVEFLVSFYNNEISEKSEIFDDQFSVERPDGSNFTLKIRSTKLEDSAMYFCASKMTGEYGYTFGSGTRLTVV.